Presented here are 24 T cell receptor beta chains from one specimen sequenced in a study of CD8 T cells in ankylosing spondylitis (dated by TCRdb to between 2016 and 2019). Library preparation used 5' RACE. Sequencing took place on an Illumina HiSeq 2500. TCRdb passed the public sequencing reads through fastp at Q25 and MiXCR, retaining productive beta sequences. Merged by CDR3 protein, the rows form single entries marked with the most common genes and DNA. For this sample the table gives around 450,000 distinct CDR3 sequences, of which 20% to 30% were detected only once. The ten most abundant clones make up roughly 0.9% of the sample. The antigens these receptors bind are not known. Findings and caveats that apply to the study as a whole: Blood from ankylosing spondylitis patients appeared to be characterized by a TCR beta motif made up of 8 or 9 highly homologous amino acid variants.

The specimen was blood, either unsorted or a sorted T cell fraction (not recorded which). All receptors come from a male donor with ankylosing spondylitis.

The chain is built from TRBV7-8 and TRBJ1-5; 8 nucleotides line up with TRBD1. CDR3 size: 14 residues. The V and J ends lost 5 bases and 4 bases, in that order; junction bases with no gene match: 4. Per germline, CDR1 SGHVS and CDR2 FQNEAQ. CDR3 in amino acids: CASSRDRQNQPQHF. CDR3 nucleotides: TGTGCCAGCAGCCGGGACAGGCAGAATCAGCCCCAGCATTTT.

The DNA of the CDR3 is TGTGCCAGCAGTGACTCGCTAGGCGGTGAGCAGTTCTTC. Protein product: CASSDSLGGEQFF. This sequence joins TRBV6-4 and TRBJ2-1; no definite D call. This CDR3 has 13 residues. Germline lookup yields CDR1 MRHNA and CDR2 SNTAGT. Trimming removed 0 bases from V and 9 bases from J, with 9 bases in between.

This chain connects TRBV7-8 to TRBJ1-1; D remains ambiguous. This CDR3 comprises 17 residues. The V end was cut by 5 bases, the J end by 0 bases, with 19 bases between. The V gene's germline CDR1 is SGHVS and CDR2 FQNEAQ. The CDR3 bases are TGTGCCAGCAGCCCCCGAGGCGGACCGAACCTGAACACTGAAGCTTTCTTT. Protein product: CASSPRGGPNLNTEAFF.

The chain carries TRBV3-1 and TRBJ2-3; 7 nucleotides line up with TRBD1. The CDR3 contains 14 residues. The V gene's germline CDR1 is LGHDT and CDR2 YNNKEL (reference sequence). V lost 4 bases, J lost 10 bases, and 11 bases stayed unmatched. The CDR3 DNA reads TGTGCCAGCAGCCGTCCCGATCGACAGGGATCGCAGTATTTT. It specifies CASSRPDRQGSQYF.

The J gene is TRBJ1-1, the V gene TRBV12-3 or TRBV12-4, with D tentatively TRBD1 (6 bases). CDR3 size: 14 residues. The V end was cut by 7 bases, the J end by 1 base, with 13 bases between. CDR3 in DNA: TGTGCCAGCACCCCGGGACACCAGAACACTGAAGCTTTCTTT. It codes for CASTPGHQNTEAFF.

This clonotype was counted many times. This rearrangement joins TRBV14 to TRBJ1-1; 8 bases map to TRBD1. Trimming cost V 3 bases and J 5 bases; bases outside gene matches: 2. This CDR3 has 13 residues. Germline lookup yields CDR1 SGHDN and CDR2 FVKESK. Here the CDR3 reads CASSHRGRTEAFF. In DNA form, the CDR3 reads TGTGCCAGCAGCCACAGGGGGCGGACTGAAGCTTTCTTT.

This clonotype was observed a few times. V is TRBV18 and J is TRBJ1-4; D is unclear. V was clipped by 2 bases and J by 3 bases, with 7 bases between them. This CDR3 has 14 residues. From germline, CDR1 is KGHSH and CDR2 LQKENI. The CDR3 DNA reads TGTGCCAGCTCACCAGAAGCGGCTAATGAAAAACTGTTTTTT. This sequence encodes CASSPEAANEKLFF.

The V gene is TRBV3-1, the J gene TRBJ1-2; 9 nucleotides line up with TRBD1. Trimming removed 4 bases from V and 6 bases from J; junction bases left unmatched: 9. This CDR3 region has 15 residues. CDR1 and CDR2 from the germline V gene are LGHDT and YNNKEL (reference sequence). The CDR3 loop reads CASSLSTGGANGYTF. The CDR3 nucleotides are TGTGCCAGCAGCCTATCTACAGGGGGCGCAAATGGCTACACCTTC.

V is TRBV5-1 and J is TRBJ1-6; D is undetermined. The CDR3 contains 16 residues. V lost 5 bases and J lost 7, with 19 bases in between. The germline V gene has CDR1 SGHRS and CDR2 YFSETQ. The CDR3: CASSSGGGEWNSPLHF. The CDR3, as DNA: TGCGCCAGCAGTTCGGGTGGCGGGGAATGGAATTCACCCCTCCACTTT.

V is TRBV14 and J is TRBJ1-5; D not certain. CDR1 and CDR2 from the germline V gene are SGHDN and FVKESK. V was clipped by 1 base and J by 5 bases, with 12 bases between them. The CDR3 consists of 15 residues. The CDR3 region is CASSQGNAVDQPQHF. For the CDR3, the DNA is TGTGCCAGCAGCCAAGGTAACGCAGTAGATCAGCCCCAGCATTTT.

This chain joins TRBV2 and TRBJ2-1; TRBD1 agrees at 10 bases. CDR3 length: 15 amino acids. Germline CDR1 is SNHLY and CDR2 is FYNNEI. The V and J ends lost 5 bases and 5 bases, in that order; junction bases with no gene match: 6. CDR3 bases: TGTGCCAGCAGTTCCCGGGACAGGGGCAACAATGAGCAGTTCTTC. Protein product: CASSSRDRGNNEQFF. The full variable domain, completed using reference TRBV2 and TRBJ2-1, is EPEVTQTPSHQVTQMGQEVILRCVPISNHLYFYWYRQILGQKVEFLVSFYNNEISEKSEIFDDQFSVERPDGSNFTLKIRSTKLEDSAMYFCASSSRDRGNNEQFFGPGTRLTVL.

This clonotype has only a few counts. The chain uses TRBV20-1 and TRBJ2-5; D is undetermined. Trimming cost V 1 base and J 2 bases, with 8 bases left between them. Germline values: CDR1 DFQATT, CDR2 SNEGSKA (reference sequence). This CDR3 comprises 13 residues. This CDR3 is CSARVHGQETQYF. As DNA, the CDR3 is TGCAGTGCTAGAGTCCATGGGCAAGAGACCCAGTACTTC.

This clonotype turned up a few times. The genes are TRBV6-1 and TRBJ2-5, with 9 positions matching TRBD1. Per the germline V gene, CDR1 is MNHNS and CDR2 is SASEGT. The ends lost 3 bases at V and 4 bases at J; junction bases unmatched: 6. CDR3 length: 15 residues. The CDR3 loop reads CASSDWTGVAETQYF. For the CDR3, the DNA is TGTGCCAGCAGTGATTGGACAGGGGTTGCAGAGACCCAGTACTTC.

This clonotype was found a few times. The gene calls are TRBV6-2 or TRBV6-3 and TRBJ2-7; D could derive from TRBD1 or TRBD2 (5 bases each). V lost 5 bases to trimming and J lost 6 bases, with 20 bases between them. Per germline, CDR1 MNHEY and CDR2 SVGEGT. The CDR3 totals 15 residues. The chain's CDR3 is CASSTHKVGRGEQYF. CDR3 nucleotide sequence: TGTGCCAGCAGTACGCACAAAGTGGGACGGGGCGAGCAGTACTTC.

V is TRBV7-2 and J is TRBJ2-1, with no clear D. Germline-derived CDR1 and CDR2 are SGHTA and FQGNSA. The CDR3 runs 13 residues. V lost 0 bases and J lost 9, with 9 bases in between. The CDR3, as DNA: TGTGCCAGCAGCTTAGCGCTTGGCATTGAGCAGTTCTTC. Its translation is CASSLALGIEQFF.

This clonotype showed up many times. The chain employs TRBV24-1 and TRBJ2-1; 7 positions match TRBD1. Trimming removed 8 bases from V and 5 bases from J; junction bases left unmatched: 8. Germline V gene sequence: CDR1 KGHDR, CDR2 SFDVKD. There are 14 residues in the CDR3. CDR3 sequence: CATTAGTANNEQFF. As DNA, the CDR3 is TGTGCCACCACTGCCGGGACAGCGAACAATGAGCAGTTCTTC.

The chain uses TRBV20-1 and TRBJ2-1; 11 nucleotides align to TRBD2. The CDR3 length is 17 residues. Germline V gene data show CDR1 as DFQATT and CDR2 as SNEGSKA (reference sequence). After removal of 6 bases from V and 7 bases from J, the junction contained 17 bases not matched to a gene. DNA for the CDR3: TGCAGTGCCCTTCCACCCATAGCGGGAGGGCTAACAAATGAGCAGTTCTTC. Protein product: CSALPPIAGGLTNEQFF.

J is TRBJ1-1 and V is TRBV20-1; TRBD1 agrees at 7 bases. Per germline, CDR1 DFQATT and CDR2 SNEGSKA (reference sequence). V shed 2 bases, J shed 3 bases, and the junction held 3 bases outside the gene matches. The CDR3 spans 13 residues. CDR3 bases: TGCAGTGCTAGACTCGACAGGGACACTGAAGCTTTCTTT. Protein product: CSARLDRDTEAFF.

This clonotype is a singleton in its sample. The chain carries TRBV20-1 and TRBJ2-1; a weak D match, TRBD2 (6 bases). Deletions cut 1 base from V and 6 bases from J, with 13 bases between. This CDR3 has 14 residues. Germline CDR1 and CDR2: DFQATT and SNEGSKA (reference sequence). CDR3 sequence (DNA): TGCAGTGCTAGAGGGCCGGACTATCTCAATGAGCAGTTCTTC. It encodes CSARGPDYLNEQFF.

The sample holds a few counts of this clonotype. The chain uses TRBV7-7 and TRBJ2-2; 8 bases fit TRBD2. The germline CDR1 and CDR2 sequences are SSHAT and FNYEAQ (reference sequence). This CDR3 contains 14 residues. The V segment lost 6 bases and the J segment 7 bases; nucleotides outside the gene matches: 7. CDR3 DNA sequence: TGTGCCAGCAGTCCTAGCGGGTGGAGCGGGGAGCTGTTTTTT. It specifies CASSPSGWSGELFF.

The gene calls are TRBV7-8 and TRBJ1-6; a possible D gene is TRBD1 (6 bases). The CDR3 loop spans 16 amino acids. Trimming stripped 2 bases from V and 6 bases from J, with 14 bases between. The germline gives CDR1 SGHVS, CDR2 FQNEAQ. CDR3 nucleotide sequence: TGTGCCAGCAGCTTAAGGGGGGCGCGGTCTAATTCACCCCTCCACTTT. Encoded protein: CASSLRGARSNSPLHF.

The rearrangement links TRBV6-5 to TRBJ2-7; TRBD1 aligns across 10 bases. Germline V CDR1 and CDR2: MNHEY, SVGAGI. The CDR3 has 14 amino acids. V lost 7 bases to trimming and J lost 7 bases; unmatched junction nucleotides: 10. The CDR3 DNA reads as TGTGCCAGCACTTGGACAGGGGGGCGGGAAGAGCAGTACGTC. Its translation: CASTWTGGREEQYV.

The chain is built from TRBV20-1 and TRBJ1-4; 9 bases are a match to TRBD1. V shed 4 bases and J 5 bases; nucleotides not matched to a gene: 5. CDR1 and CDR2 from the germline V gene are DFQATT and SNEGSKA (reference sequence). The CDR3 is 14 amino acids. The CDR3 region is CSAISGTGNEKLFF. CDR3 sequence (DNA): TGCAGTGCTATAAGCGGGACAGGGAATGAAAAACTGTTTTTT.

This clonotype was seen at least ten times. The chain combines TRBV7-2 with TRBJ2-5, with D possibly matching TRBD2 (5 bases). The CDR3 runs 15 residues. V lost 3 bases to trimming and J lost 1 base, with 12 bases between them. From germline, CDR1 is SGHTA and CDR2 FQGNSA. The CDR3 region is CASSFGSSLQETQYF. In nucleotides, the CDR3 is TGTGCCAGCAGCTTTGGGAGCTCCCTCCAAGAGACCCAGTACTTC.